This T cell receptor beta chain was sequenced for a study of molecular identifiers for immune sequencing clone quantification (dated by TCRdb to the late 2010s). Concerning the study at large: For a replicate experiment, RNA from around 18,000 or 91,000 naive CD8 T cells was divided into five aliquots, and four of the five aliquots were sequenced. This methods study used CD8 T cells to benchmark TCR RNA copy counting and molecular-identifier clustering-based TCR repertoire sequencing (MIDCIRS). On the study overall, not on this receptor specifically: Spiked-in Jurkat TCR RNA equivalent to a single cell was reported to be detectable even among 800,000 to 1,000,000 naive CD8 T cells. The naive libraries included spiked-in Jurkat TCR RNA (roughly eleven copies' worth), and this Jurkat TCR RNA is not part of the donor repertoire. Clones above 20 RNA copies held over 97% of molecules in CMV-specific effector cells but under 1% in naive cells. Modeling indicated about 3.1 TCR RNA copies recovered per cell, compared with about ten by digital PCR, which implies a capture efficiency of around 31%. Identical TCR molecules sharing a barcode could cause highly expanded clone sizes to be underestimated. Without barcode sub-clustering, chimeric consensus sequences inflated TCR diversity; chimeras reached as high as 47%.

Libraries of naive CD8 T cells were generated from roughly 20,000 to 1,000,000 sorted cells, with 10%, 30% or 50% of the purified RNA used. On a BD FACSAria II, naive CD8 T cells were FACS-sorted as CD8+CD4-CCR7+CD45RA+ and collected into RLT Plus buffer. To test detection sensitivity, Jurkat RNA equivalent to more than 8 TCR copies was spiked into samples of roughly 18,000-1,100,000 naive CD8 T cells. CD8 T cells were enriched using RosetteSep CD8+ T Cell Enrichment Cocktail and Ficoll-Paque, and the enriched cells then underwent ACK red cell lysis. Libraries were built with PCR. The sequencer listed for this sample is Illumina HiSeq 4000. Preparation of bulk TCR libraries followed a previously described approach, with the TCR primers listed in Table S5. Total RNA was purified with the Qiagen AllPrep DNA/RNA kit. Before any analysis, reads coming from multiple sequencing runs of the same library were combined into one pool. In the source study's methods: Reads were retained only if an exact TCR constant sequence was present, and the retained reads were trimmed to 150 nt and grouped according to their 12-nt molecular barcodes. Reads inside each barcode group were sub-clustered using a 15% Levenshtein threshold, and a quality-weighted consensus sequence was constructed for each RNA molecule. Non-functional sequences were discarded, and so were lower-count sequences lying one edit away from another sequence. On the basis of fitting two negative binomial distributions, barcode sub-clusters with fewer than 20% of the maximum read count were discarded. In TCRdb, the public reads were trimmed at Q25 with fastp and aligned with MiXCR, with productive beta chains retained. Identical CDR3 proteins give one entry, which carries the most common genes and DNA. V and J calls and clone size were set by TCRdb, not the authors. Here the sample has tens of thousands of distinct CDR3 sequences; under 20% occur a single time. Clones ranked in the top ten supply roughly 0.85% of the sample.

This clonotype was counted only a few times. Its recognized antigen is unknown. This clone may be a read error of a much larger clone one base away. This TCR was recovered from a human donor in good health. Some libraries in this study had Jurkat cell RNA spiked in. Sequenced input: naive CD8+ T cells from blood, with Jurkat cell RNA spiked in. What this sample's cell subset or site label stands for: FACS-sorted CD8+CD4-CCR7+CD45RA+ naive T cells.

The base sequence is TGTGCCAGCAGTGCAACTAATGAAAAACCGTTTTTT. Translated, this gives CASSATNEKPFF. This receptor chain uses TRBV6-2 or TRBV6-3 and TRBJ1-4, with the D gene call left open. CDR1 and CDR2 are read off the germline V gene as MNHEY and SVGEGT. The CDR3 covers 12 residues, taking in both the cysteine and the phenylalanine. Only CDR3 DNA remains: 36 bases, in frame from the first base.